The rows below give T cell receptor beta chains drawn from one sample of a study of T cells in Graves' hyperthyroidism and ophthalmopathy. A single record per CDR3 protein comes from TCRdb applying MiXCR to the multiplex PCR reads. Found here are about 600,000 distinct CDR3 sequences, 14% of them singletons; the top ten hold less than 9%. Sample: blood. These receptors all stem from a woman aged 18-29 years with Graves' ophthalmopathy. Both conserved end residues are part of each CDR3. Each record gives: D gene, J gene, V gene, clone size, CDR3 protein, CDR3 DNA. D genes are given only for firm matches. Rows may omit the clone size; those that give it use once, few, many or a size class.

>.|TRBJ2-1|TRBV5-8|many
CASSLDRVGGYNEQFF
TGTGCCAGCAGCTTGGATAGGGTGGGGGGTTACAATGAGCAGTTCTTC
>.|TRBJ2-3|TRBV5-8|many
CASSFRDTQYF
TGTGCCAGCAGCTTCCGAGATACGCAGTATTTT
>.|TRBJ2-1|TRBV2|many
CASRLQPRGEQFF
TGTGCCAGTAGACTACAACCCCGGGGTGAGCAGTTCTTC
>TRBD2|TRBJ2-5|TRBV5-1|many
CASSLDPISGSGETQYF
TGCGCCAGCAGCTTGGACCCGATAAGCGGGAGCGGGGAGACCCAGTACTTC
>.|TRBJ2-7|TRBV27|many
CASSFQAEQYF
TGTGCCAGCAGTTTCCAGGCCGAGCAGTACTTC
>TRBD1|TRBJ2-1|TRBV5-1|many
CASSFQQGAVVEQFF
TGCGCCAGCAGCTTTCAACAGGGGGCCGTCGTTGAGCAGTTCTTC
>.|TRBJ2-3|TRBV27|many
CASSSVTSSTDTQYF
TGTGCCAGCAGTTCCGTAACGAGTAGCACAGATACGCAGTATTTT
>TRBD1|TRBJ1-2|TRBV27|many
CASSRDRGSPMAGYTF
TGTGCCAGCAGCCGGGACAGGGGATCCCCTATGGCGGGCTACACCTTC
>TRBD2|TRBJ2-3|TRBV9|many
CASSSRGRAGEDTQYF
TGTGCCAGCAGCAGCCGAGGGAGGGCGGGGGAAGATACGCAGTATTTT
>TRBD1|TRBJ1-2|TRBV28|many
CASNPGTGRLFRGYTF
TGTGCCAGCAATCCCGGGACAGGGCGTTTATTCCGGGGCTACACCTTC
>.|TRBJ1-5|TRBV12-3/TRBV12-4|many
CASSPPRGEGQPQHF
TGTGCCAGCAGTCCCCCCAGGGGAGAGGGGCAGCCCCAGCATTTT
>TRBD1|TRBJ1-6|TRBV7-3|many
CASSSSGTASNSPLHF
TGTGCCAGCAGCTCTTCCGGGACAGCCTCAAATTCACCCCTCCACTTT
>.|TRBJ1-3|TRBV12-3/TRBV12-4|few
CASSLGDTGNTIYF
TGTGCCAGCAGTTTGGGGGATACCGGAAACACCATATATTTT
>.|TRBJ2-1|TRBV2|many
CASSALTGPLNEQFF
TGTGCCAGCAGTGCCCTAACCGGGCCATTAAATGAGCAGTTCTTC
>TRBD1|TRBJ2-7|TRBV24-1|.
CATSDLGQGDYEQYF
TGTGCCACCAGTGACCTCGGACAGGGGGACTACGAGCAGTACTTC
>.|TRBJ1-2|TRBV12-3/TRBV12-4|many
CASSSRPSYGYTF
TGTGCCAGCAGTTCGAGACCATCCTATGGCTACACCTTC
>.|TRBJ1-4|TRBV6-1|few
CASSEVAGPCLKTNEKLFF
TGTGCCAGCAGTGAAGTTGCCGGGCCTTGCCTGAAAACTAATGAAAAACTGTTTTTT
>.|TRBJ1-1|TRBV11-2|.
CACSLGREAFF
TGTGCCTGCAGCTTAGGACGTGAAGCTTTCTTT
>.|TRBJ2-1|TRBV6-1|many
CASSFAILQGYNEQFF
TGTGCCAGCAGTTTCGCCATCCTACAGGGCTACAATGAGCAGTTCTTC
>TRBD1|TRBJ1-2|TRBV28|.
CASSLKDRGLYGYTF
TGTGCCAGCAGTTTGAAGGACAGGGGACTATATGGCTACACCTTC
>TRBD1|TRBJ1-5|TRBV6-1|many
CASWTGGNQPQHF
TGTGCCAGCTGGACAGGGGGCAATCAGCCCCAGCATTTT
>.|TRBJ2-2|TRBV6-2/TRBV6-3|few
CASSYRLVRVNTGELFF
TGTGCCAGCAGTTACAGGCTAGTAAGGGTGAACACCGGGGAGCTGTTTTTT